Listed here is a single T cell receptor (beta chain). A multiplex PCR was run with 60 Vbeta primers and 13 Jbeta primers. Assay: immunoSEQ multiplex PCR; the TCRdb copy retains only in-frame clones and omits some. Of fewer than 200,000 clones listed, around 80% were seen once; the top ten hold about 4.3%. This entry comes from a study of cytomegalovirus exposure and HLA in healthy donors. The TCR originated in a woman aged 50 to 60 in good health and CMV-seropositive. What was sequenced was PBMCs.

The CDR3 spells CAWSAGVEAFF. The CDR3 nucleotides read TGTGCCTGGAGTGCGGGGGTTGAAGCTTTCTTT. The chain joins TRBV30 to TRBJ1-1; D possibly corresponds to TRBD1 (5 bases). This CDR3 spans 11 amino acids. In germline, CDR1 is GTSNPN, CDR2 SVGIG (reference sequence). Trimming cost V 1 base and J 7 bases, with 7 bases left between them. The complete variable domain, with remaining parts taken from reference TRBV30 and TRBJ1-1, reads SQTIHQWPATLVQPVGSPLSLECTVEGTSNPNLYWYRQAAGRGLQLLFYSVGIGQISSEVPQNLSASRPQDRQFILSSKKLLLSDSGFYLCAWSAGVEAFFGQGTRLTVV.